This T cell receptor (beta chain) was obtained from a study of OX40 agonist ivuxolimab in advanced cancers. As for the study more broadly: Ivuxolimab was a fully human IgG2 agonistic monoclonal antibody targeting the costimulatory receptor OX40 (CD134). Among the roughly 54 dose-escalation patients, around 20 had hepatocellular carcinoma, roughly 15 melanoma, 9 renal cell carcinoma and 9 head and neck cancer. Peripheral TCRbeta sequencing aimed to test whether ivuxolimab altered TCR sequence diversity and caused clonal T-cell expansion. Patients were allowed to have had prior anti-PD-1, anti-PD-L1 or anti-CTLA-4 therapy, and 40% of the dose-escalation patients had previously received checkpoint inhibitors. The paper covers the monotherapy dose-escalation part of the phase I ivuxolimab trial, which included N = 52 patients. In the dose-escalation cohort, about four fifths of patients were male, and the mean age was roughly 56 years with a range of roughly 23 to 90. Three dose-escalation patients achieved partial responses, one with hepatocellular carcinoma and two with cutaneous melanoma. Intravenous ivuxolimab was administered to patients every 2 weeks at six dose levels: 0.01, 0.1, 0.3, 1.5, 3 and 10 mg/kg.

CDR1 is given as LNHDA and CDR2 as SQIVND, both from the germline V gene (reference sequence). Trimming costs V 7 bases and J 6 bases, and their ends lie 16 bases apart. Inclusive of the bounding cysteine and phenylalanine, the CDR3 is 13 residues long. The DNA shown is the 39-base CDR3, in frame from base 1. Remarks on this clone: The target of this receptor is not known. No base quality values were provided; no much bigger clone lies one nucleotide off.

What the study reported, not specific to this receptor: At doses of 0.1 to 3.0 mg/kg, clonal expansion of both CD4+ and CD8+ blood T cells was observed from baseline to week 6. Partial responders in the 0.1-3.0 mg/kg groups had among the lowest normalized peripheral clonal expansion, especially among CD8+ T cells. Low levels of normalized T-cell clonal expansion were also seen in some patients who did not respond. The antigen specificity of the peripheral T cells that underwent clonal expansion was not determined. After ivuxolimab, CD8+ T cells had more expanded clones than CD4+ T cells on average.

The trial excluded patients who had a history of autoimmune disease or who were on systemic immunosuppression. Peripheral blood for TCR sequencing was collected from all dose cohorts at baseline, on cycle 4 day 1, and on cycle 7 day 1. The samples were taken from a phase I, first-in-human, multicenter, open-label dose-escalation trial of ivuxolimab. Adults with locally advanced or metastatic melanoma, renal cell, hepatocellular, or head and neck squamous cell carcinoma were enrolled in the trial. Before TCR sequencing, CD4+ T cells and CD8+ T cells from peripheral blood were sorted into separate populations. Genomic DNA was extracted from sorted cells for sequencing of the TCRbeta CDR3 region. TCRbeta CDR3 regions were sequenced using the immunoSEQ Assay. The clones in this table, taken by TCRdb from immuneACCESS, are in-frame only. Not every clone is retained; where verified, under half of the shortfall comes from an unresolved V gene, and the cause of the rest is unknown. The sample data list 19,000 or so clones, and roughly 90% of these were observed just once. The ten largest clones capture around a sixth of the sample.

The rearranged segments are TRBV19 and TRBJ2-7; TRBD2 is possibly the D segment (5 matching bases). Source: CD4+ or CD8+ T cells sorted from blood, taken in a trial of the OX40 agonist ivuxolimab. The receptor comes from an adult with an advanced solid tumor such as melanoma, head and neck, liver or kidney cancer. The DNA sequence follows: TGTGCCAGTAATACGGAACGGGGAGCCGAGCAGTACTTC. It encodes CASNTERGAEQYF.